Each of the 6 T cell receptor beta chains below was sequenced from the same sample in a study of T cell responses to AZD1222 COVID-19 vaccine. The data were produced by immunoSEQ multiplex PCR, yet TCRdb's version contains in-frame clones alone and is incomplete. The top ten clones hold roughly 5% of a sample with just under 90,000 clones, about 89% of them seen once. The specimen comprised peripheral blood, sampled 28 days after the second AZD1222 dose. These receptors came from an adult who received the AZD1222 COVID-19 vaccine.

The V gene is TRBV27, the J gene TRBJ2-5; 10 bases are a match to TRBD2. CDR1 is MNHEY, CDR2 SMNVEV, per germline (reference sequence). V was pared by 4 bases and J by 3 bases, with 8 bases of the junction left unmatched. The CDR3 extends over 16 amino acids. The CDR3 reads CASSSRGTSAEETQYF. The CDR3 coding sequence is TGTGCCAGCAGTTCAAGGGGGACTAGCGCGGAAGAGACCCAGTACTTC.

The chain combines TRBV6-5 with TRBJ1-5; no reliable D call. CDR3 length equals 13 residues. Germline V gives CDR1 MNHEY, CDR2 SVGAGI. V lost 4 bases, J lost 2 bases, and 6 bases lay in between. DNA of the CDR3: TGTGCCAGCAGTTCGACGGGCAATCAGCCCCAGCATTTT. Amino acids: CASSSTGNQPQHF.

This clone occurred a few times. The CDR3 bases are TGTGCCAGCAGCGTAGCGGACAGGTTTTCACCCCTCCACTTT. Its protein is CASSVADRFSPLHF. The J gene is TRBJ1-6, the V gene TRBV9, with 7 bases aligning to TRBD1. Germline V gene data show CDR1 as SGDLS and CDR2 as YYNGEE. The CDR3 sequence is 14 residues long. J gave up 9 bases and V 0 bases, and 3 bases lay outside the gene matches.

This chain joins TRBV7-9 and TRBJ1-4; D not resolved. The V gene's germline CDR1 is SEHNR and CDR2 FQNEAQ (reference sequence). V lost 5 bases to trimming and J lost 11 bases, with 15 bases between them. CDR3 length equals 13 residues. CDR3 bases: TGTGCCAGCAGCGATACTTGGTCAGGTAAACTGTTTTTT. This codes for CASSDTWSGKLFF.

This clone has a single count. The chain has TRBV19 and TRBJ1-6; 7 bases map to TRBD1. The V gene end was trimmed by 3 bases and the J gene end by 7 bases; junction bases not matched to a gene: 18. The CDR3 runs to 19 residues. Germline CDR1 and CDR2: LNHDA and SQIVND (reference sequence). The CDR3 region has the DNA TGTGCCAGTAGTATTCGCCAGGCTTGGGACAGAAGAGCGAATTCACCCCTCCACTTT. This gives the protein CASSIRQAWDRRANSPLHF.

This clone was found once. The V gene is TRBV29-1, the J gene TRBJ1-2; 8 nucleotides line up with TRBD1. CDR1 and CDR2 (germline): SQVTM, ANQGSEA. With V trimmed by 0 bases and J by 8 bases, 8 bases remained unmatched. CDR3 length: 14 amino acids. CDR3 residues: CSVEERRTGFGYTF. The CDR3 DNA is TGCAGCGTTGAAGAGCGGAGGACAGGGTTCGGCTACACCTTC.